These T cell receptor beta chains were read from a single sample in a study of identical twins. TCRdb passed the 5' RACE reads through MiXCR, listing each CDR3 protein once. The sample lists about 520,000 distinct CDR3 sequences; approximately 22% were seen once. This same sample was also part of a study on T cells expressing NK-cell markers.

The sequenced sample consisted of CD4+ T cells sorted from blood. All receptors derive from a woman aged 18-30 years in good health. Each CDR3 is given with its conserved first and last residue. The order of the fields is clone size, J gene, D gene, V gene, CDR3 protein, CDR3 DNA. A D gene is named only where the DNA matches it firmly. Where a row states a size, it is once, few, many or the class of an expanded clone; other rows omit it.

NA TRBJ2-5 TRBD2 TRBV6-5 CASSSLAGGPGETQYF TGTGCCAGCAGTTCATTAGCGGGGGGGCCAGGAGAGACCCAGTACTTC
NA TRBJ2-7 TRBD1 TRBV25-1 CASSDRDGHEQYF TGTGCCAGCAGCGACAGGGACGGCCACGAGCAGTACTTC
many TRBJ2-1 NA TRBV20-1 CSARTGTGYNEQFF TGCAGTGCTAGAACTGGGACTGGATACAATGAGCAGTTCTTC
few TRBJ1-5 NA TRBV2 CASSGEVNQPQHF TGTGCCAGCAGTGGGGAGGTGAATCAGCCCCAGCATTTT
few TRBJ2-7 NA TRBV20-1 CSARGPRSPSSYEQYF TGCAGTGCTAGGGGCCCCCGCTCCCCTAGCTCCTACGAGCAGTACTTC
many TRBJ2-7 NA TRBV5-6 CASSLRERYEQYF TGTGCCAGCAGCTTGCGGGAGAGGTACGAGCAGTACTTC
NA TRBJ2-7 NA TRBV20-1 CSALNPSGYLSYEQYF TGCAGTGCTCTAAATCCCTCAGGATACCTCTCGTACGAGCAGTACTTC
NA TRBJ2-1 TRBD1 TRBV20-1 CSARDGTGRRYNEQFF TGCAGTGCTAGAGATGGGACAGGGAGGCGGTACAATGAGCAGTTCTTC
NA TRBJ2-5 NA TRBV2 CASSEALGGPPRETQYF TGTGCCAGCAGTGAAGCGCTTGGGGGTCCCCCCCGAGAGACCCAGTACTTC
NA TRBJ2-7 TRBD2 TRBV9 CASSVSSGSAEQYF TGTGCCAGCAGCGTATCCAGCGGGAGTGCGGAGCAGTACTTC
few TRBJ2-6 TRBD1 TRBV2 CASTPGTDGRSARANVLTF TGTGCCAGCACCCCCGGGACAGATGGTCGGAGTGCCAGGGCCAACGTCCTGACTTTC
NA TRBJ2-2 NA TRBV5-1 CASSLESFHTGELFF TGCGCCAGCAGCTTGGAATCATTTCACACCGGGGAGCTGTTTTTT
NA TRBJ1-2 TRBD1 TRBV10-3 CATRTGVFSASYGYTF TGTGCCACCAGGACAGGGGTATTTTCTGCAAGCTATGGCTACACCTTC
many TRBJ1-1 TRBD1 TRBV15 CATNPTGSAEAFF TGTGCCACCAACCCGACAGGGAGCGCTGAAGCTTTCTTT
few TRBJ1-2 NA TRBV2 CASSEGAGYGYTF TGTGCCAGCAGTGAAGGGGCAGGGTATGGCTACACCTTC
few TRBJ2-1 TRBD2 TRBV7-2 CASSFRTSGDHEQFF TGTGCCAGCAGCTTTAGGACTAGCGGGGACCATGAGCAGTTCTTC
few TRBJ2-7 NA TRBV12-3/TRBV12-4 CASRSIRGPYEQYF TGTGCCAGCAGATCCATCAGGGGACCCTACGAGCAGTACTTC
once TRBJ2-7 NA TRBV21-1 CARGGASGRGEQYF TGTGCCAGGGGGGGGGCTAGCGGGAGAGGCGAGCAGTACTTC
few TRBJ2-2 NA TRBV7-5 CISVPEATNRPSLSGELFF NA
NA TRBJ2-1 NA TRBV3-1 CASSHPSAHSYNEQFF TGTGCCAGCAGCCACCCTAGCGCCCACTCCTACAATGAGCAGTTCTTC
few TRBJ2-7 TRBD2 TRBV20-1 CSAILAGGTYEQYF TGCAGTGCCATTCTAGCGGGTGGGACCTACGAGCAGTACTTC
NA TRBJ2-5 NA TRBV12-3/TRBV12-4 CASSWGLQETQYF TGTGCCAGCAGTTGGGGTTTACAAGAGACCCAGTACTTC
few TRBJ2-7 TRBD2 TRBV7-9 CASGIQLAGAYEQYF TGTGCCAGCGGAATCCAACTAGCGGGGGCCTACGAGCAGTACTTC
NA TRBJ2-1 NA TRBV5-1 CDSSLLRDEQFF TGCGACAGCAGCTTACTTAGGGATGAGCAGTTCTTC
NA TRBJ2-7 TRBD2 TRBV4-3 CASSQGLRGRAVEQYF TGCGCCAGCAGCCAAGGCCTCAGAGGGAGGGCAGTCGAGCAGTACTTC
NA TRBJ2-7 NA TRBV20-1 CSARSRISYEQYF TGCAGTGCTAGATCCCGTATCTCCTACGAGCAGTACTTC
few TRBJ1-2 NA TRBV6-5 CASSWGIQANYGYTF TGTGCCAGCAGTTGGGGGATTCAAGCTAACTATGGCTACACCTTC
few TRBJ2-1 NA TRBV4-3 CASSQAGSSAYNEQFF TGCGCCAGCAGCCAAGCTGGTTCTAGCGCCTACAATGAGCAGTTCTTC
NA TRBJ2-1 TRBD2 TRBV20-1 CSARGRGGEQFF TGCAGTGCTAGAGGCCGGGGGGGCGAGCAGTTCTTC
many TRBJ1-4 NA TRBV6-1 CASSQFFTPGEKLFF TGTGCCAGCAGCCAATTTTTTACTCCAGGGGAAAAACTGTTTTTT
few TRBJ2-3 NA TRBV12-3/TRBV12-4 CASSVAYTDTQYF TGTGCCAGCAGTGTAGCGTACACAGATACGCAGTATTTT
NA TRBJ2-1 TRBD2 TRBV20-1 CSARLAGVSYNEQFF TGCAGTGCTAGACTAGCGGGAGTCTCCTACAATGAGCAGTTCTTC
few TRBJ1-1 NA TRBV20-1 CSARQDRAFF TGCAGTGCTCGACAGGATAGGGCTTTCTTT
NA TRBJ2-5 TRBD2 TRBV25-1 CASSVGLAGFQETQYF TGTGCCAGCAGCGTCGGACTAGCGGGTTTCCAAGAGACCCAGTACTTC
many TRBJ2-1 NA TRBV29-1 CSVGFRNNEQFF TGCAGCGTTGGATTCAGAAACAATGAGCAGTTCTTC
few TRBJ2-2 TRBD2 TRBV4-2 CASSRTGTSGRAGELFF TGTGCCAGCAGCCGCACGGGGACTAGCGGGAGGGCCGGGGAGCTGTTTTTT
NA TRBJ1-2 NA TRBV14 CASSPGKGGYTF TGTGCCAGCAGCCCCGGGAAGGGCGGCTACACCTTC
NA TRBJ2-1 NA TRBV12-3/TRBV12-4 CASSLGWGVNEQFF TGTGCCAGCAGTTTGGGATGGGGCGTGAATGAGCAGTTCTTC
few TRBJ1-1 NA TRBV4-3 CASSQDLGQRTEAFF TGCGCCAGCAGCCAAGATTTGGGCCAACGGACTGAAGCTTTCTTT
NA TRBJ1-1 NA TRBV6-5 CASSYSEGTEAFF TGTGCCAGCAGTTACTCGGAGGGCACTGAAGCTTTCTTT
few TRBJ2-7 NA TRBV20-1 CSATPPQGRNYEQYF TGCAGTGCTACCCCACCACAGGGTCGAAACTACGAGCAGTACTTC
few TRBJ1-1 NA TRBV6-1 CASTYREGTEAFF TGTGCCAGCACGTACAGGGAAGGTACTGAAGCTTTCTTT
few TRBJ2-7 TRBD2 TRBV6-1 CASRIAGIVAEQYF TGTGCCAGCAGGATAGCGGGAATAGTCGCCGAGCAGTACTTC
NA TRBJ2-1 NA TRBV20-1 CSARGLVTGTYNEQFF TGCAGTGCTAGAGGGCTTGTGACGGGGACCTACAATGAGCAGTTCTTC
NA TRBJ1-5 TRBD1 TRBV20-1 CSARRDRFSNQPQHF TGCAGTGCTCGCCGGGACAGGTTTAGCAATCAGCCCCAGCATTTT
few TRBJ2-5 NA TRBV6-5 CASSYFDGGTQYF TGTGCCAGCAGTTACTTTGACGGCGGGACCCAGTACTTC
NA TRBJ2-1 NA TRBV7-9 CASSLWTPTGEQFF TGTGCCAGCAGCTTATGGACCCCTACGGGTGAGCAGTTCTTC
few TRBJ2-1 NA TRBV5-4 CASSHAWGRLEQFF TGTGCCAGCAGTCACGCCTGGGGGCGCCTTGAGCAGTTCTTC
NA TRBJ2-7 NA TRBV29-1 CSAAKQGIVYEQYF TGCAGCGCCGCTAAACAGGGAATTGTCTACGAGCAGTACTTC
NA TRBJ1-2 TRBD1 TRBV20-1 CSARDRDRYGYTF TGCAGTGCCCGGGACAGGGATCGCTATGGCTACACCTTC
few TRBJ1-1 NA TRBV10-2 CASSDISGYTEAFF TGCGCCAGCAGCGACATCAGTGGATATACTGAAGCTTTCTTT
few TRBJ2-1 NA TRBV6-2/TRBV6-3 CASRAGGSFLEQFF TGTGCCAGCAGGGCTGGGGGTAGTTTCTTGGAGCAGTTCTTC
few TRBJ1-2 NA TRBV29-1 CSVETSGGYTF TGCAGCGTTGAAACCTCGGGGGGCTACACCTTC
few TRBJ2-3 TRBD2 TRBV2 CASSEGLAGGDTQYF TGTGCCAGCAGTGAAGGACTAGCGGGAGGAGATACGCAGTATTTT
NA TRBJ2-5 TRBD2 TRBV9 CASSSQASGQETQYF TGTGCCAGCAGCTCCCAAGCTAGCGGCCAAGAGACCCAGTACTTC